Given below is one T cell receptor (beta chain) in context. Its specificity is not known. This sample was included in a study of T-cell reconstitution after alpha-beta-depleted transplantation in children. The CDR3 length is 16 residues. General observations from the study: There were reportedly several hundred expanded graft clones from which alpha-beta T cells came about two months after transplant.

The library targeted TCRbeta and was prepared with unique molecular identifiers. TCRdb fed the PCR reads into MiXCR, producing one record per CDR3 protein. The table lists more than 200,000 distinct CDR3 sequences, 20% to 30% of them singletons. The rearrangement uses TRBV21-1 and TRBJ2-7; the table gives TRBD1 as D, unverified against the DNA. TRBV21-1 is labeled a pseudogene. This sample comprised PBMCs, mostly from graft donor cells, obtained 360 days after TCRalphabeta/CD19-depleted stem cell transplant. This sequence was found in a female patient under 10 years old who had a stem cell transplant for congenital amegakaryocytic thrombocytopenia, so the T cells may come from the graft donor. CDR3: CASSNRRDRSSYEQYF. As DNA, the CDR3 is TGTGCCAGCAGCAATAGAAGGGACAGGAGCTCCTACGAGCAGTACTTC.